This TCR beta chain derives from a study of blood T cell repertoires in COVID-19. Overall study: Sites across the United States, Italy and Spain contributed samples from acute and convalescent COVID-19. Nucleic acid was either cDNA or gDNA, and it came from T cells, B-cell-depleted T cells, or PBMCs.

Study processing details: Reference gene primer amplification gave nucleated cell count estimates. Produced via immunoSEQ multiplex PCR; TCRdb's table is partial and in-frame only. V and J calls and clone size are as listed in that table; D and trimming were resolved from the DNA. This table has 15,000 to 25,000 clones, approximately 93% appearing once. This TCR derives from a woman between 45 and 65 years old with active COVID-19. The sequencing sample was made of peripheral blood.

This chain's CDR3 is CASSRTVMEKLFF. The CDR3 DNA reads TGTGCCAGCAGTCGGACAGTTATGGAAAAACTGTTTTTT. This chain connects TRBV12-3 or TRBV12-4 to TRBJ1-4; a weak D match, TRBD1 (6 bases). The germline V and J ends were trimmed by 5 bases and 8 bases, with 12 bases remaining between them. The length of the CDR3 is 13 residues.